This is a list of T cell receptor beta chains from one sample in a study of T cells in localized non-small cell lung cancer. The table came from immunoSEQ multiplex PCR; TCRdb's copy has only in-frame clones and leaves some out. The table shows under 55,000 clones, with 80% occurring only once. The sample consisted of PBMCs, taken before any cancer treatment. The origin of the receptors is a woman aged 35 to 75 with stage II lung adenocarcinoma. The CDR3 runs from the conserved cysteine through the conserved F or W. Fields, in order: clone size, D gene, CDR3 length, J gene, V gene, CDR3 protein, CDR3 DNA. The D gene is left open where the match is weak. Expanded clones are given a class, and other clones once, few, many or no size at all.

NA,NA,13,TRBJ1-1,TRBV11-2,CASSLSPANEAFF,TGTGCCAGCAGCTTAAGCCCGGCCAATGAAGCTTTCTTT
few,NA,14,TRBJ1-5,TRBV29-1,CSVTTPGTDQPQHF,TGCAGCGTTACGACACCAGGGACGGATCAGCCCCAGCATTTT
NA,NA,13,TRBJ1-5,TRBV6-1,CASSLHLAQPQHF,TGTGCCAGCAGCCTTCACCTTGCCCAGCCCCAGCATTTT
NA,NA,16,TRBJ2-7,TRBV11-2,CASSTSSGLKAYEQYF,TGTGCCAGCAGCACCTCTTCCGGACTCAAAGCCTACGAGCAGTACTTC
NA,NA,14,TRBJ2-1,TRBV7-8,CASSFQGLSGEQFF,TGTGCCAGCAGCTTCCAGGGATTATCCGGTGAGCAGTTCTTC
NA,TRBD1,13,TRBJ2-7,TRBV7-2,CASSPDRGYEQYF,TGTGCCAGCAGCCCGGACAGGGGGTACGAGCAGTACTTC
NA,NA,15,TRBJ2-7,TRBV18,CASSPQGQAVYEQYF,TGTGCCAGCTCACCCCAGGGGCAAGCAGTCTACGAGCAGTACTTC
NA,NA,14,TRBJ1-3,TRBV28,CASRTGTWGNTIYF,TGTGCCAGCAGAACCGGGACGTGGGGAAACACCATATATTTT
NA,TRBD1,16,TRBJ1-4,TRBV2,CASSMTLDRAGEKLFF,TGTGCCAGCAGCATGACTTTGGACAGGGCTGGGGAAAAACTGTTTTTT
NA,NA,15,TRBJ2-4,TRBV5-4,CASSSPLAGEDIQYF,TGTGCCAGCAGCTCACCCCTGGCAGGGGAGGACATTCAGTACTTC
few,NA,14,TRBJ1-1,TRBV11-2,CASSLDSSRSEAFF,TGTGCCAGCAGCTTAGATTCGAGCCGCTCTGAAGCTTTCTTT
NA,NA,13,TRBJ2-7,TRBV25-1,CASSAIHDYEQYF,TGTGCCAGCAGTGCCATTCACGACTACGAGCAGTACTTC
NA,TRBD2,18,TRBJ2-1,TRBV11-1,CASSLALTSGGARDEQFF,TGTGCCAGCAGCTTAGCGCTTACTAGCGGGGGGGCACGGGATGAGCAGTTCTTC
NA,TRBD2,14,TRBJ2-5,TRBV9,CASSPGLAGETQYF,TGTGCCAGCAGCCCGGGACTAGCAGGGGAGACCCAGTACTTC
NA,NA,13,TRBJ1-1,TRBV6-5,CASSFQGNTEAFF,TGTGCCAGCAGTTTTCAGGGGAACACTGAAGCTTTCTTT
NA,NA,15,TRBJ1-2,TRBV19,CASTATPGTPWGYTF,TGTGCCAGTACCGCTACCCCCGGGACCCCCTGGGGCTACACCTTC
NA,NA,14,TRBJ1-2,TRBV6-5,CASSYSTADYGYTF,TGTGCCAGCAGTTACTCGACCGCAGACTATGGCTACACCTTC
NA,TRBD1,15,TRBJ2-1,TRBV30,CAWRPRGQGSREQFF,TGTGCCTGGAGGCCCAGGGGGCAGGGCTCACGGGAGCAGTTCTTC
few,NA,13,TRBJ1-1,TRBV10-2,CASSLGRNTEAFF,TGCGCCAGCAGCTTAGGACGGAACACTGAAGCTTTCTTT
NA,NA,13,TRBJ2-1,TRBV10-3,CAIKIEGWDEQFF,TGTGCCATCAAAATCGAGGGTTGGGATGAGCAGTTCTTC
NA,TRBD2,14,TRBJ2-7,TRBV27,CASSVSGGPYEQYF,TGTGCCAGCAGTGTTAGCGGGGGGCCCTACGAGCAGTACTTC
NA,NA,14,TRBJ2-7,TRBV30,CAWGPWGAPYEQYF,TGTGCCTGGGGCCCATGGGGGGCGCCTTACGAGCAGTACTTC
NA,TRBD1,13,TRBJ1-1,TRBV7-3,CASSLTTGAEAFF,TGTGCCAGCAGCTTAACAACAGGGGCTGAAGCTTTCTTT
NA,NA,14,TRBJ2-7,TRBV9,CASSVGGIEREQYF,TGTGCCAGCAGCGTAGGGGGAATCGAGCGCGAGCAGTACTTC